These T cell receptor beta chains were read from a single sample in a study of blood T cells in healthy people across ages. Each CDR3 protein gets one entry after TCRdb re-called the 5' RACE reads with MiXCR. The profile shows approximately 1.5 million distinct CDR3 sequences, 34% of them singletons. The specimen sequenced was blood. Receptor source: a woman in her 30s in good health. The CDR3 runs from the conserved cysteine through the conserved F or W. The order of the fields is J gene, V gene, clone size, D gene, CDR3 DNA, CDR3 protein. The D gene is left open where the match is weak. For some rows the clone size is stated as once, few or many, or as a class when expanded; others skip it.

>TRBJ2-1|TRBV19|NA|TRBD2
TGTGCCAGTAGAGGGAAGTCACTAGCGGGGTACAATGAGCAGTTCTTC
CASRGKSLAGYNEQFF
>TRBJ2-1|TRBV6-1|NA|NA
TGTGCCAGCAGTGAAGCAATTTGGAACCGGAAAGGGAGCGGTGAGCAGTTCTTC
CASSEAIWNRKGSGEQFF
>TRBJ2-2|TRBV9|NA|NA
TGTGCCAGCAGCGGGACACCGAACACCGGGGAGCTGTTTTTT
CASSGTPNTGELFF
>TRBJ1-1|TRBV7-3|NA|NA
TGTGCCAGCAGCCCTACAGGGTCCCCGAACACTGAAGCTTTCTTT
CASSPTGSPNTEAFF
>TRBJ2-1|TRBV20-1|NA|TRBD2
TGCAGTGCTGGAAGCGGGAGAATTAGCGATAAGCAGTTCTTC
CSAGSGRISDKQFF
>TRBJ1-5|TRBV20-1|NA|NA
TGCAGTGCCGCCCGGGACCGTCAGCCCCAGCATTTT
CSAARDRQPQHF
>TRBJ2-3|TRBV4-1|NA|NA
TGCGCCAGCAGCCAGAGGGCACCCCCCGGGACTGCCCTCACAGATACGCAGTATTTT
CASSQRAPPGTALTDTQYF
>TRBJ1-5|TRBV18|NA|NA
TGTGCCAGCTCACCACCGGGGGCAAGCAATCAGCCCCAGCATTTT
CASSPPGASNQPQHF
>TRBJ2-3|TRBV3-1|few|TRBD2
TGTGCCAGCAGCCAAGGGACTAGGAGCACAGATACGCAGTATTTT
CASSQGTRSTDTQYF
>TRBJ1-2|TRBV29-1|NA|NA
TGCAGCGGGGCCCTACTCCCGTATGGCTACACCTTC
CSGALLPYGYTF
>TRBJ2-5|TRBV20-1|many|NA
TGCAGTGCAACAAGGGGGTTTCCGGAGACCCAGTACTTC
CSATRGFPETQYF
>TRBJ1-1|TRBV28|NA|NA
TGTGCCAGCATCTTTTGGGGGGGCAACACTGAAGCTTTCTTT
CASIFWGGNTEAFF
>TRBJ2-7|TRBV12-3/TRBV12-4|many|NA
TGTGCCAGCAGTTTGCCCCGTCGGTCCTACGAGCAGTACTTC
CASSLPRRSYEQYF
>TRBJ2-1|TRBV3-1|NA|TRBD2
TGTGCCAGCAGCATAGGACTAGCGGGAGTTGGCAATGAGCAGTTCTTC
CASSIGLAGVGNEQFF
>TRBJ2-1|TRBV6-1|NA|TRBD1
TGTGCCAGCAGTGAAACCGTGGACAGGGGGCTCAATGAGCAGTTCTTC
CASSETVDRGLNEQFF
>TRBJ2-5|TRBV3-1|few|NA
TGTGCCAGCAGTTCCTTCTTAACTACCCAAGAGACCCAGTACTTC
CASSSFLTTQETQYF
>TRBJ2-5|TRBV18|NA|NA
TGTGCCAGCTCACCCAGTCAGCAAGAGACCCAGTACTTC
CASSPSQQETQYF
>TRBJ2-5|TRBV20-1|NA|NA
TGCAGTGGTGGGGGTGTCTTTGCAGGGACCCAGTACTTC
CSGGGVFAGTQYF
>TRBJ2-7|TRBV5-5|few|TRBD2
TGTGCCAGCAGCTTTGCCCTAGCGGGAGACTACGAGCAGTACTTC
CASSFALAGDYEQYF
>TRBJ2-7|TRBV6-6|many|NA
TGTGCCAGCAGCTACGGGACTGAGGGGCAGTACTTC
CASSYGTEGQYF
>TRBJ1-5|TRBV18|once|NA
TGTGCCAGCTCACCGTCAGGGGCTGGTCAGCCCCAGCATTTT
CASSPSGAGQPQHF
>TRBJ1-1|TRBV7-6|NA|NA
TGTGCCAGCAGCTTACGCTGGGGGAAGGCAAACACTGAAGCTTTCTTT
CASSLRWGKANTEAFF
>TRBJ2-1|TRBV3-1|NA|TRBD2
TGTGCCAGCATGCCGGTGCGGGGGGGCATCAATGAGCAGTTCTTC
CASMPVRGGINEQFF
>TRBJ2-7|TRBV15|NA|NA
TGTGCCACCAGCAGAGGTTTCGTTGACAGCTACGAGCAGTACTTC
CATSRGFVDSYEQYF
>TRBJ2-5|TRBV27|NA|NA
TGTGCCAGCAGTTATAGTCGGGGGCCTGAGACCCAGTACTTC
CASSYSRGPETQYF
>TRBJ2-7|TRBV7-9|NA|NA
TGTGCCAGCCTTATTACCGGAAGGGGCTCCTACGAGCAGTACTTC
CASLITGRGSYEQYF
>TRBJ2-3|TRBV5-1|few|NA
TGCGCCAGCAGGCCTACCTTGGTGGGCACAGATACGCAGTATTTT
CASRPTLVGTDTQYF
>TRBJ2-1|TRBV7-9|NA|NA
TGTGCCAGCAGCTTAGGCCCCTCCGACAACAATGAGCAGTTCTTC
CASSLGPSDNNEQFF
>TRBJ2-7|TRBV6-2/TRBV6-3|NA|NA
TGTGCCAGCAGTTACCTGGGGGCGATAAGTAGGACCTACGAGCAGTACTTC
CASSYLGAISRTYEQYF
>TRBJ1-5|TRBV12-3/TRBV12-4|NA|NA
TGTGCCAGCAGTTTAACCGAGAGACAGCCCCAGCATTTT
CASSLTERQPQHF
>TRBJ2-7|TRBV4-2|few|NA
TGTGCCAGCAGCCCCCTCCCGACGGGAACCCTCTCCTACGAGCAGTACTTC
CASSPLPTGTLSYEQYF
>TRBJ2-3|TRBV18|many|TRBD2
TGTGCCAGCTCACCAAGGCTAGCGGGGGGCAAAGATACGCAGTATTTT
CASSPRLAGGKDTQYF
>TRBJ1-2|TRBV29-1|many|TRBD1
TGCAGCACGCTACCACAGGGGGCGGGTGGCTACACCTTC
CSTLPQGAGGYTF
>TRBJ2-5|TRBV9|few|NA
TGTGCCAGCAGCCTCACCCCAGCATCGGAAGAGACCCAGTACTTC
CASSLTPASEETQYF
>TRBJ2-7|TRBV11-2|NA|TRBD2
TGTGCCAGCAGTCATGGACTAGCGGGGAGAACCTCCTACGAGCAGTACTTC
CASSHGLAGRTSYEQYF
>TRBJ2-6|TRBV30|NA|TRBD1
TGTGCCTGGAGTTTTGGGACAGGGAGGTCCTACTCTGGGGCCAACGTCCTGACTTTC
CAWSFGTGRSYSGANVLTF
>TRBJ1-1|TRBV29-1|NA|NA
TGCAGCGTACCTTCCCCAGGGAGGAACACTGAAGCTTTCTTT
CSVPSPGRNTEAFF
>TRBJ2-7|TRBV2|NA|NA
TGTGCCAGCAGTGAAGCGTATACCGAGCAGTACTTC
CASSEAYTEQYF
>TRBJ2-1|TRBV6-6|NA|NA
TGTGCCAGCAGCGGTTCGGGGGGCCCCTACAATGAGCAGTTCTTC
CASSGSGGPYNEQFF
>TRBJ2-1|TRBV3-1|NA|TRBD2
TGTGCCAGCAGCCAAGGGCTATGGGGGGGCTACAATGAGCAGTTCTTC
CASSQGLWGGYNEQFF
>TRBJ2-7|TRBV20-1|few|NA
TGCAGTGCCCAAGTGGAGAACCGCTACGAGCAGTACTTC
CSAQVENRYEQYF
>TRBJ2-7|TRBV9|few|TRBD1
TGTGCCAGCAGCGTAGAACAGGGGTGGGCCTACGAGCAGTACTTC
CASSVEQGWAYEQYF
>TRBJ2-4|TRBV20-1|many|TRBD2
TGCAGTGCTAGATCCAGGAGACTAGCGGGAGGGCCGACCGCCAAAAACATTCAGTACTTC
CSARSRRLAGGPTAKNIQYF
>TRBJ1-1|TRBV4-1|NA|TRBD1
TGCGCCAGCAGGAAACCGGGACAGACCAACACTGAAGCTTTCTTT
CASRKPGQTNTEAFF
>TRBJ2-7|TRBV7-2|NA|NA
TGTGCCAGCAGCTTAGCGTGGGGGGTCGAGCAGTACTTC
CASSLAWGVEQYF
>TRBJ2-1|TRBV11-2|few|NA
TGTGCCAGCAGGTCCCCAGGTCGGGGGCCCTCCTACAATGAGCAGTTCTTC
CASRSPGRGPSYNEQFF
>TRBJ2-7|TRBV20-1|few|NA
TGCAGTGCTAGAGATGGACAGTTCTACGAGCAGTACTTC
CSARDGQFYEQYF
>TRBJ2-5|TRBV20-1|few|TRBD2
TGCAGTGCCCCCGGCGGGGGGTCTCAAGAGACCCAGTACTTC
CSAPGGGSQETQYF
>TRBJ2-1|TRBV5-6|NA|TRBD1
TGTGCCAGCAGCTCCGAGGGGGCACGGCAGGATGAGCAGTTCTTC
CASSSEGARQDEQFF
>TRBJ2-1|TRBV20-1|many|NA
TGCAGTGCTAGGGGGGGGCGGGGGAGCTCCTACAATGAGCAGTTCTTC
CSARGGRGSSYNEQFF
>TRBJ2-7|TRBV30|NA|TRBD1
TGTGCCTGGAGTGTGCGAGTGACAGGGGGCATGGACGAGCAGTACTTC
CAWSVRVTGGMDEQYF
>TRBJ2-5|TRBV20-1|few|NA
TGCAGTGCTTGGCGGGGGCCCCAAGAGACCCAGTACTTC
CSAWRGPQETQYF
>TRBJ2-3|TRBV5-6|NA|TRBD1
TGTGCCAGCAGCTGGAGACAGGGGGTTTTCACAGATACGCAGTATTTT
CASSWRQGVFTDTQYF
>TRBJ2-1|TRBV28|NA|NA
TGTGCCAGCAATCTACTGGGGGGCTACAATGAGCAGTTCTTC
CASNLLGGYNEQFF
>TRBJ2-7|TRBV29-1|NA|TRBD2
TGCAGCGCCTTAGCGGGAGCTCTCTGCAATGAGCAGTACTTC
CSALAGALCNEQYF